The entry below gives a single TCR beta chain sequence along with its context. Its antigen is undetermined. Researchers used 5'RACE with constant-segment primers to make TCR alpha and TCR beta cDNA libraries that carry sample barcodes and UMIs. TCRdb reprocessed the 5' RACE reads via MiXCR and lists one record per CDR3 protein. Of 300,000 to 400,000 distinct CDR3 sequences in the sample, approximately 29% were seen once. CDR3 length equals 18 residues. Germline V gives CDR1 DFQATT, CDR2 SNEGSKA (reference sequence). V gave up 0 bases and J gave up 4 bases; unmatched junction bases: 13. The sample is drawn from a study of T-cell memory formation after mild COVID-19. On the study more broadly: TCR clusters were mostly confined to one donor each.

Study-level findings and limits: Later expanders leaned CD4+, whereas clones that contracted between day 15 and 85 were balanced CD4/CD8. Contracting CD4+ clones sat mainly in CM and EM; CD8+ in EMRA.

Sequencing input: PBMCs or a T cell subset sorted from them (not recorded which). This rearrangement joins TRBV20-1 to TRBJ1-1; 11 bases are shared with TRBD1. The source of this sequence is an adult woman who had mild COVID-19 (a few samples of this study predate the infection). Cell type and time point are not known. CDR3 loop: CSARDALGGGTGGTEAFF. In DNA, the CDR3 is TGCAGTGCTAGAGATGCGCTTGGGGGAGGGACAGGGGGCACTGAAGCTTTCTTT.